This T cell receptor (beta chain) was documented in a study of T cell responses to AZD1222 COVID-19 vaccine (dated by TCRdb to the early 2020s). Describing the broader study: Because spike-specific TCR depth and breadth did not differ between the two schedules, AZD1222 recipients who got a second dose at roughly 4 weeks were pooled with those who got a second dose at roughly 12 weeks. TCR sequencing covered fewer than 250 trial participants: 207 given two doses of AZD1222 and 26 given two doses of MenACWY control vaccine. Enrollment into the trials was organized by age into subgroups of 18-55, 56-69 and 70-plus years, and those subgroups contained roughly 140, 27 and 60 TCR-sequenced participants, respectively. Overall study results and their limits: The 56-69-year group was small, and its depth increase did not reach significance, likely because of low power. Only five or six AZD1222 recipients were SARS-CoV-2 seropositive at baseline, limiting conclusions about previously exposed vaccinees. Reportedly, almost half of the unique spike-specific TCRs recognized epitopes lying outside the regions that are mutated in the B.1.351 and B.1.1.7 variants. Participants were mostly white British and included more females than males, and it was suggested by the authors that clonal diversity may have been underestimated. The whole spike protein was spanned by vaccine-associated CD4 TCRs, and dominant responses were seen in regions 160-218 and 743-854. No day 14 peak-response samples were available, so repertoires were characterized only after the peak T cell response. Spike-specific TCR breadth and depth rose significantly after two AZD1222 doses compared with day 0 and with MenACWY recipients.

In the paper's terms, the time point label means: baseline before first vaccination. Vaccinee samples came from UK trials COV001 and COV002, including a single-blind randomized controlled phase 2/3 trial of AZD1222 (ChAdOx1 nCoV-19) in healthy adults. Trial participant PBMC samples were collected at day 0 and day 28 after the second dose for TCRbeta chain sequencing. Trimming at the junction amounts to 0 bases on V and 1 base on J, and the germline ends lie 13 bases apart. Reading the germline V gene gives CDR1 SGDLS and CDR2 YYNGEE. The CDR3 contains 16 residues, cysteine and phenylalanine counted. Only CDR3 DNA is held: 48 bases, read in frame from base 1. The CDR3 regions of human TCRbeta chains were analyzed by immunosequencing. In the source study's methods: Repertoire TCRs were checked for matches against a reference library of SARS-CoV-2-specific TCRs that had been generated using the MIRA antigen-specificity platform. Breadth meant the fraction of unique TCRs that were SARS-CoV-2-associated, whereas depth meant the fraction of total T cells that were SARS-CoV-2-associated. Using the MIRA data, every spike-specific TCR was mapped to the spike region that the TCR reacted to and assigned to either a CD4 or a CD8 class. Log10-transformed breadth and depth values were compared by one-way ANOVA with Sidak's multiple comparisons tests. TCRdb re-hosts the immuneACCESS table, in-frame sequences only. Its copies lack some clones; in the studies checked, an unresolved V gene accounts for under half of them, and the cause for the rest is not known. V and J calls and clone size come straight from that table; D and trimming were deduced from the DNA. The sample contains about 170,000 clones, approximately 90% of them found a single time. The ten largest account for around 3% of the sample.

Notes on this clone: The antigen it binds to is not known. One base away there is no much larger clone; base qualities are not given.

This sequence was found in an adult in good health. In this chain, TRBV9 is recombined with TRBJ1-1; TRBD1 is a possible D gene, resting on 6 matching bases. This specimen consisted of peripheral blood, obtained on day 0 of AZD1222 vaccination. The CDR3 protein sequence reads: CASSVALAGANTEAFF. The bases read TGTGCCAGCAGCGTAGCTCTGGCGGGGGCGAACACTGAAGCTTTCTTT.